Each of the 27 T cell receptor beta chains below was sequenced from the same sample in a study of beta chain features in type 1 diabetes. Every isolated RNA sample was fully reverse transcribed, so sequencing captured expressed TCRB transcripts. Using immunoSEQ multiplex PCR, the repertoire was profiled, and TCRdb retains in-frame clones only, with some absent. The sample carries about 470,000 clones, approximately 30% recorded once. Sequencing was done on a sample of naive CD4+ T cells from blood. These receptors originate from a man aged 18 to 29 in good health.

The chain has TRBV5-1 and TRBJ2-7; TRBD2 matches at 7 bases. CDR3 length equals 16 residues. V was clipped by 0 bases and J by 5 bases; unmatched bases: 11. Germline assignment: CDR1 SGHRS and CDR2 YFSETQ. In DNA form, the CDR3 reads TGCGCCAGCAGCTTGGGAACCACGGGAGGCCTTGACGAGCAGTACTTC. Protein sequence: CASSLGTTGGLDEQYF.

The chain combines TRBV5-1 with TRBJ2-5; TRBD1 might be the D (6 bases). V was shortened by 2 bases and J by 2 bases, with 10 bases between the two germline ends. CDR1 and CDR2 from the germline V gene are SGHRS and YFSETQ. The length of the CDR3 is 14 residues. CDR3 coding DNA: TGCGCCAGCAGCTTAACGGGGACACAAGAGACCCAGTACTTC. It specifies CASSLTGTQETQYF.

The genes are TRBV7-9 and TRBJ1-2; D remains ambiguous. The CDR3 covers 13 residues. CDR1 and CDR2 (germline): SEHNR, FQNEAQ (reference sequence). Trimming cost V 3 bases and J 6 bases, with 11 bases left between them. CDR3 loop: CASSFEGRNGYTF. The CDR3 region has the DNA TGTGCCAGCAGCTTTGAAGGCCGGAATGGCTACACCTTC.

The chain combines TRBV2 with TRBJ2-5; 7 bases agree with TRBD2. The CDR3 has 17 amino acids. Trimming took 8 bases from V and 2 from J; bases not matched to a gene: 17. Germline V lookup: CDR1 SNHLY, CDR2 FYNNEI. CDR3 in amino acids: CASSRAAGSAWQETQYF. The CDR3 nucleotides are TGTGCCAGCTCTAGGGCAGCGGGGTCTGCCTGGCAAGAGACCCAGTACTTC.

There are a few counts of this clone. The rearrangement joins TRBV29-1 to TRBJ2-1, with D uncertain. Germline values: CDR1 SQVTM, CDR2 ANQGSEA. V was pared by 2 bases and J by 8 bases, with 13 bases between. The CDR3 covers 13 residues. CDR3 sequence reads: CSVEKKSGDEQFF. CDR3 bases: TGCAGCGTTGAAAAGAAGAGTGGCGATGAGCAGTTCTTC.

The sample holds a few counts of this clone. The chain recombines TRBV2 with TRBJ2-5, with D possibly TRBD2 on 5 matching bases. The CDR3 sequence is 15 residues long. Germline V gene data show CDR1 as SNHLY and CDR2 as FYNNEI. V lost 3 bases and J lost 5, with 16 bases in between. CDR3 in DNA: TGTGCCAGCAGTGAGGGTCCGAGGGCATGGGAGACCCAGTACTTC. Translated, it gives CASSEGPRAWETQYF.

V and J are TRBV2 and TRBJ1-5; TRBD1 matches at 10 bases. The junction had 4 bases not matched to a gene; V was cut back by 7 bases and J by 4 bases. The V gene's germline CDR1 is SNHLY and CDR2 FYNNEI. There are 14 residues in the CDR3. This chain's CDR3 is CASIRDRGNQPQHF. In DNA form, the CDR3 reads TGTGCCAGCATTAGGGACAGGGGAAATCAGCCCCAGCATTTT. Variable domain in full (rest from reference TRBV2 and TRBJ1-5): EPEVTQTPSHQVTQMGQEVILRCVPISNHLYFYWYRQILGQKVEFLVSFYNNEISEKSEIFDDQFSVERPDGSNFTLKIRSTKLEDSAMYFCASIRDRGNQPQHFGDGTRLSIL.

This sequence joins TRBV4-2 and TRBJ1-2; tentatively, D is TRBD1 (6 bases). Per germline, CDR1 LGHNA and CDR2 YNFKEQ. This CDR3 contains 13 residues. V dropped 3 bases and J dropped 2 bases, with 7 bases sitting between them. CDR3 nucleotide sequence: TGTGCCAGCAGCCAGACAGGCAACTATGGCTACACCTTC. It codes for CASSQTGNYGYTF.

The chain uses TRBV4-1 and TRBJ2-6; no clear D. CDR1 is MGHRA and CDR2 is YSYEKL in the germline V gene. The CDR3 extends over 15 amino acids. V lost 4 bases to trimming and J lost 0 bases, with 7 bases between them. The CDR3 coding sequence is TGCGCCAGCAGCCCACAGAGCTCTGGGGCCAACGTCCTGACTTTC. This codes for CASSPQSSGANVLTF.

This chain uses TRBV30 with TRBJ2-6, with TRBD1 matching 9 bases. Germline-derived CDR1 and CDR2 are GTSNPN and SVGIG (reference sequence). This CDR3 spans 17 amino acids. The J segment lost 0 bases and the V segment lost 5 bases, leaving 8 bases of the junction unmatched. CDR3 DNA sequence: TGTGCCTGGCGAAACCGGGACAGGGTCTCTGGGGCCAACGTCCTGACTTTC. Translating gives CAWRNRDRVSGANVLTF.

This clone was counted a few times. The chain carries TRBV9 and TRBJ2-2; D gene ambiguous. The CDR3 is 14 residues long. Germline V gene data show CDR1 as SGDLS and CDR2 as YYNGEE. Trimming took off 0 bases at V and 4 bases at J, with 7 bases between the two ends. CDR3 residues: CASSVDSSTGELFF. As DNA, the CDR3 is TGTGCCAGCAGCGTAGACAGTTCCACCGGGGAGCTGTTTTTT.

The J gene is TRBJ2-1, the V gene TRBV14; the D is unclear. The length of the CDR3 is 12 residues. Per the germline V gene, CDR1 is SGHDN and CDR2 is FVKESK. With 5 bases removed from V and 9 bases from J, the gap between germline ends came to 11 bases. CDR3 nucleotides: TGTGCCAGCAGCTCCGGACGGATTGAGCAGTTCTTC. Its protein product is CASSSGRIEQFF.

In the case of this clone: With a much larger clone just one base away, this may be a read error. The genes are TRBV5-4 and TRBJ2-1; the D is unclear. The V gene lost 4 bases and the J gene lost 0 bases, with 5 bases spanning the gap. Germline V lookup: CDR1 SGHNT, CDR2 YYREEE (reference sequence). The CDR3 is 13 residues long. Here the CDR3 DNA reads TGTGCCAGCAGCCCGAGCTCCTACAATGAGCAGTTCTTC. This translates into CASSPSSYNEQFF.

In its sample, this clone was seen a few times. The chain uses TRBV29-1 and TRBJ1-4; 7 bases fit TRBD1. The germline CDR1 and CDR2 sequences are SQVTM and ANQGSEA. The J segment lost 4 bases and the V segment lost 1 base, leaving 0 bases of the junction unmatched. The CDR3 is 13 amino acids. The CDR3 reads CSVEGDSNEKLFF. The CDR3 DNA reads TGCAGCGTTGAAGGGGACAGTAATGAAAAACTGTTTTTT. The whole variable domain, filled in from reference TRBV29-1 and TRBJ1-4, reads SAVISQKPSRDICQRGTSLTIQCQVDSQVTMMFWYRQQPGQSLTLIATANQGSEATYESGFVIDKFPISRPNLTFSTLTVSNMSPEDSSIYLCSVEGDSNEKLFFGSGTQLSVL.

The chain has TRBV7-2 and TRBJ2-7, with 7 bases lining up with TRBD1. Germline assignment: CDR1 SGHTA and CDR2 FQGNSA. The CDR3 length is 12 residues. V lost 5 bases to trimming and J lost 6 bases; unmatched junction nucleotides: 4. The CDR3 DNA follows: TGTGCCAGCAGCACCTACAGGGGCGAGCAGTACTTC. Translation gives CASSTYRGEQYF.

The chain joins TRBV29-1 to TRBJ2-1, with 14 bases fitting TRBD2. The CDR3 runs to 17 residues. Per germline, CDR1 SQVTM and CDR2 ANQGSEA. The V and J ends lost 4 bases and 10 bases, in that order; junction bases with no gene match: 15. CDR3 coding DNA: TGCAGCGTTGCGGGACTAGCGGGAGTGGAACGGGTTGGGGAGCAGTTCTTC. As protein: CSVAGLAGVERVGEQFF.

This clone was seen a few times. The chain couples TRBV28 to TRBJ2-5; D not certain. V was cut by 4 bases and J by 4 bases, with 7 bases left in between. The germline gives CDR1 MDHEN, CDR2 SYDVKM. The CDR3 spans 12 residues. CDR3 sequence (DNA): TGTGCCAGCAGTTGGGGTGGAGAGACCCAGTACTTC. Its translation: CASSWGGETQYF.

This clone showed up just a few times. This chain uses TRBV25-1 with TRBJ2-5; D might be TRBD2 (5 bases). CDR3 length: 14 residues. The germline gives CDR1 MGHDK, CDR2 SYGVNS. Trimming stripped 3 bases from V and 4 bases from J, with 12 bases between. DNA of the CDR3: TGTGCCAGCAGTGATTTTACTAGAGGAGAGACCCAGTACTTC. This translates into CASSDFTRGETQYF.

This clone was seen a handful of times. The chain couples TRBV30 to TRBJ2-1; 10 bases are shared with TRBD2. The CDR3 is made up of 12 amino acids. CDR1 is GTSNPN, CDR2 SVGIG, per germline (reference sequence). J lost 9 bases, V lost 4 bases, and 3 bases had no gene match. The CDR3 loop reads CAWTSGRSEQFF. The CDR3 region has the DNA TGTGCCTGGACTAGCGGGAGAAGTGAGCAGTTCTTC.

The CDR3 DNA is TGCGCCAGCAGCCACGGACTAGCGAGCACAGATACGCAGTATTTT. Protein: CASSHGLASTDTQYF. The chain employs TRBV4-3 and TRBJ2-3; the match to TRBD2 covers 9 bases. CDR3 length: 15 amino acids. After removal of 3 bases from V and 0 bases from J, the junction contained 1 base not matched to a gene. CDR1 and CDR2 from the germline V gene are LGHNA and YSLEER.

The chain combines TRBV4-2 with TRBJ1-3; maybe TRBD1 (6 bases). Trimming stripped 4 bases from V and 4 bases from J, with 23 bases between. Germline CDR1 and CDR2: LGHNA and YNFKEQ. This CDR3 is built from 18 residues. The CDR3 bases are TGTGCCAGCAGCCGAGGAACAGGGCCAGAACTAAGCGGAAACACCATATATTTT. It yields the protein CASSRGTGPELSGNTIYF.

The chain couples TRBV6-5 to TRBJ2-7; a weak D match, TRBD1 (6 bases). The germline V gene has CDR1 MNHEY and CDR2 SVGAGI. Deletions cut 11 bases from V and 0 bases from J, with 14 bases between. CDR3 length equals 13 residues. In nucleotides, the CDR3 is TGTGCCGCTGCTTACAGGGTCTCCTACGAGCAGTACTTC. Its translation: CAAAYRVSYEQYF.

This clone was seen a few times. In DNA form, the CDR3 reads TGTGCCAGCAGCTTAACGACCGCGGGACTGTTCTTGTTCTTC. Translated: CASSLTTAGLFLFF. The rearrangement links TRBV7-3 to TRBJ2-1; D may be TRBD2 (6 bases). Germline CDR1 is SGHTA and CDR2 is FQGTGA. The V and J ends lost 0 bases and 15 bases respectively, with 18 bases between them. CDR3 length: 14 amino acids.

This clone was seen a few times. J is TRBJ2-5 and V is TRBV29-1; 9 positions match TRBD1. The CDR3 contains 14 residues. Trimming at V came to 8 bases and at J to 5 bases, leaving 12 bases not matched to a gene. Germline V gene lookup returns CDR1 SQVTM and CDR2 ANQGSEA. DNA for the CDR3: TGCAGCACCGTGCACGGGACAGGGAGGGAGACCCAGTACTTC. It yields the protein CSTVHGTGRETQYF.

A few counts support this clone. The J gene is TRBJ1-2, the V gene TRBV9; no definite D call. The CDR3 consists of 15 residues. CDR1 is SGDLS, CDR2 YYNGEE, per germline. Trimming pared 4 bases from V and 0 bases from J, leaving 13 bases between. CDR3 protein: CASSPEPHSNYGYTF. CDR3 nucleotides: TGTGCCAGCAGCCCAGAACCTCATTCTAACTATGGCTACACCTTC. Filled out from reference TRBV9 and TRBJ1-2, the complete variable domain reads DSGVTQTPKHLITATGQRVTLRCSPRSGDLSVYWYQQSLDQGLQFLIQYYNGEERAKGNILERFSAQQFPDLHSELNLSSLELGDSALYFCASSPEPHSNYGYTFGSGTRLTVV.

The chain recombines TRBV6-5 with TRBJ1-5; TRBD1 agrees at 9 bases. V was clipped by 5 bases and J by 3 bases; unmatched bases: 2. The germline V gene has CDR1 MNHEY and CDR2 SVGAGI. The CDR3 consists of 14 residues. CDR3 sequence: CASSGTGPNQPQHF. The CDR3, as DNA: TGTGCCAGCAGTGGGACAGGGCCCAATCAGCCCCAGCATTTT.

The V and J genes are TRBV29-1 and TRBJ1-1; no firm D call. There are 10 residues in the CDR3. Germline values: CDR1 SQVTM, CDR2 ANQGSEA. Between the trimmed V and J ends, which lost 5 bases and 3 bases, there was a span of 4 bases. The CDR3 is CSVHYTEAFF. As DNA, the CDR3 is TGCAGCGTTCATTACACTGAAGCTTTCTTT. The whole variable domain, filled in from reference TRBV29-1 and TRBJ1-1, reads SAVISQKPSRDICQRGTSLTIQCQVDSQVTMMFWYRQQPGQSLTLIATANQGSEATYESGFVIDKFPISRPNLTFSTLTVSNMSPEDSSIYLCSVHYTEAFFGQGTRLTVV.